These 20 T cell receptor beta chains were sequenced from one sample in a study of T cell responses to AZD1222 COVID-19 vaccine listed by TCRdb under 2021. Per the publication, the time point label means: baseline before first vaccination. This specimen's treatment or condition label, per the study, means: meningococcal conjugate vaccine given as trial control. The library relied on the immunoSEQ multiplex PCR assay. The immuneACCESS repertoire file appears here via TCRdb, limited to in-frame rearrangements. These files lack a portion of the clones; in checked studies, under half of the deficit traces to unresolved V genes, and the cause of the others is not known. The sample includes 120,000 to 150,000 clones, with about 81% observed a single time. The ten largest clones take up 3.5% to 5% of the sample. The sequences come from peripheral blood, collected on day 0 of MenACWY control vaccination. The receptors shown here come from an adult in good health.

This sequence joins TRBV27 and TRBJ1-5, with 10 nucleotides matching TRBD1. With 3 bases clipped from V and 1 base from J, the junction kept 3 bases outside the gene matches. Germline V lookup: CDR1 MNHEY, CDR2 SMNVEV (reference sequence). The CDR3 is 16 amino acids. CDR3 DNA: TGTGCCAGCAGTTTTGGGACAGGGGTAAGCAATCAGCCCCAGCATTTT. Translated, it gives CASSFGTGVSNQPQHF.

The chain carries TRBV5-1 and TRBJ2-7, with D perhaps TRBD1 (6 bases). V was clipped by 4 bases and J by 3 bases, with 17 bases between them. The germline V gene encodes CDR1 SGHRS and CDR2 YFSETQ. There are 15 residues in the CDR3. The CDR3: CASSQTGNWGYEQYF. The CDR3 nucleotides read TGCGCCAGCAGCCAAACAGGGAACTGGGGCTACGAGCAGTACTTC.

This clone was seen ten or more times. The V call is TRBV4-1, the J call TRBJ2-1; D is possibly TRBD2 (5 bases). Germline values: CDR1 MGHRA, CDR2 YSYEKL. V lost 3 bases to trimming and J lost 5 bases, with 14 bases between them. This CDR3 region has 15 residues. CDR3 region: CASSHGLPRNNEQFF. CDR3 nucleotides: TGCGCCAGCAGCCACGGACTCCCGCGAAACAATGAGCAGTTCTTC.

This chain joins TRBV19 and TRBJ2-7; D is undetermined. CDR3 length equals 14 residues. Germline CDR1 reads LNHDA; CDR2 reads SQIVND (reference sequence). The V end was cut by 2 bases, the J end by 3 bases, with 11 bases between. The CDR3 bases are TGTGCCAGTAGTATAAGCGCCAAATACTACGAGCAGTACTTC. Translation: CASSISAKYYEQYF. Looking up the rest from reference TRBV19 and TRBJ2-7 gives the full variable domain: DGGITQSPKYLFRKEGQNVTLSCEQNLNHDAMYWYRQDPGQGLRLIYYSQIVNDFQKGDIAEGYSVSREKKESFPLTVTSAQKNPTAFYLCASSISAKYYEQYFGPGTRLTVT.

V gene TRBV2 combines with J gene TRBJ2-7, with no clear D. The CDR3 is made up of 11 amino acids. The germline V gene has CDR1 SNHLY and CDR2 FYNNEI. Between the trimmed V and J ends, which lost 3 bases and 7 bases, there was a span of 7 bases. CDR3 in DNA: TGTGCCAGCAGTGATGAGAGGGAGCAGTACGTC. Translating gives CASSDEREQYV.

V is TRBV27 and J is TRBJ1-6; unclear D gene. V lost 3 bases to trimming and J lost 3 bases, with 21 bases between them. The germline gives CDR1 MNHEY, CDR2 SMNVEV (reference sequence). The CDR3 consists of 19 residues. The CDR3 DNA reads as TGTGCCAGCAGTTTTCAGTGGCGGTCGGTGCCCTACTATAATTCACCCCTCCACTTT. The encoded protein is CASSFQWRSVPYYNSPLHF.

This clone was seen more than once but under ten times. The chain couples TRBV7-8 to TRBJ2-6, with D unresolved. The CDR3 runs to 16 residues. Germline V gene data show CDR1 as SGHVS and CDR2 as FQNEAQ. Trimming took off 5 bases at V and 2 bases at J, with 13 bases between the two ends. The CDR3 reads CASSPPAGTGANVLTF. CDR3 nucleotide sequence: TGTGCCAGCAGCCCTCCGGCTGGTACTGGGGCCAACGTCCTGACTTTC.

On this clone itself: The junction does not match germline at one end; this may be a read error. The identical CDR3 is also encoded by other nucleotide sequences in the sample. The chain employs TRBV24-1 and TRBJ1-2, with unresolved D. CDR3 length equals 15 residues. Germline CDR1 reads KGHDR; CDR2 reads SFDVKD. CDR3 in DNA: TGTGCCACTAGTGATTCCCGTGAGGGCCGCTATGGCTACACCTTC. Protein sequence: CATSDSREGRYGYTF.

V usage is TRBV7-9 and J usage is TRBJ2-1; D remains unclear. The CDR3 is 15 residues long. Germline V gene sequence: CDR1 SEHNR, CDR2 FQNEAQ (reference sequence). Trimming shortened V by 4 bases and J by 14 bases, and 24 bases separated the two germline ends. CDR3: CASSWTTGPLQSEFF. The CDR3 DNA reads TGTGCCAGCAGCTGGACGACCGGGCCTCTACAATCTGAGTTCTTC.

The chain recombines TRBV11-2 with TRBJ1-6, with D possibly being TRBD1 (6 bases). CDR1 and CDR2 (germline): SGHAT, FQNNGV. V was pared by 0 bases and J by 7 bases, with 16 bases between. This CDR3 is 17 amino acids long. The CDR3: CASSLEAGALRNSPLHF. CDR3 in DNA: TGTGCCAGCAGCTTAGAGGCAGGGGCCCTCAGGAATTCACCCCTCCACTTT.

This clone was seen more than once but under ten times. The chain couples TRBV5-4 to TRBJ2-2, with no clear D. Trimming took 4 bases from V and 1 from J, leaving 14 bases between them. The CDR3 is 16 residues long. CDR1 is SGHNT, CDR2 YYREEE, per germline (reference sequence). CDR3 region: CASSPGPGRNTGELFF. The CDR3 coding sequence is TGTGCCAGCAGCCCGGGCCCGGGCCGGAACACCGGGGAGCTGTTTTTT.

This clone has just a few counts. The genes are TRBV6-6 and TRBJ2-2; 9 bases are shared with TRBD1. The germline V gene has CDR1 MNHNY and CDR2 SVGAGI (reference sequence). Trimming at V came to 5 bases and at J to 2 bases, leaving 9 bases not matched to a gene. The length of the CDR3 is 17 residues. The CDR3 DNA follows: TGTGCCAGCAGTCGTGTGCGGACAGGGGCTAACACCGGGGAGCTGTTTTTT. Amino acid sequence: CASSRVRTGANTGELFF.

The sample holds many counts of this clone. V usage is TRBV2 and J usage is TRBJ1-6, with 9 bases identical to TRBD1. CDR1 is SNHLY, CDR2 FYNNEI, per germline. The CDR3 extends over 14 amino acids. The V segment lost 8 bases and the J segment 7 bases; nucleotides outside the gene matches: 6. Here the CDR3 reads CASRRDRVNSPLHF. CDR3 coding DNA: TGTGCCAGCCGCAGGGACAGGGTGAATTCACCCCTCCACTTT. Full variable domain (rest looked up from reference TRBV2 and TRBJ1-6): EPEVTQTPSHQVTQMGQEVILRCVPISNHLYFYWYRQILGQKVEFLVSFYNNEISEKSEIFDDQFSVERPDGSNFTLKIRSTKLEDSAMYFCASRRDRVNSPLHFGNGTRLTVT.

The chain recombines TRBV12-3 or TRBV12-4 with TRBJ2-7; D ambiguous. CDR3 length: 12 residues. V dropped 3 bases and J dropped 5 bases, with 8 bases sitting between them. The CDR3 DNA reads as TGTGCCAGCAGTTTCTCCCTCCACGAGCAGTACGTC. It is translated as CASSFSLHEQYV.

The chain joins TRBV5-1 to TRBJ1-3, with D perhaps matching TRBD1 (5 bases). CDR3 length equals 16 residues. V was shortened by 0 bases and J by 7 bases, with 17 bases between the two germline ends. CDR1 SGHRS and CDR2 YFSETQ come from the germline V gene. CDR3 loop: CASSLVGGGNRNTIYF. The CDR3, as DNA: TGCGCCAGCAGCTTGGTCGGTGGGGGGAATCGGAACACCATATATTTT. Full variable domain (rest looked up from reference TRBV5-1 and TRBJ1-3): KAGVTQTPRYLIKTRGQQVTLSCSPISGHRSVSWYQQTPGQGLQFLFEYFSETQRNKGNFPGRFSGRQFSNSRSEMNVSTLELGDSALYLCASSLVGGGNRNTIYFGEGSWLTVV.

This clone was observed a handful of times. The CDR3 is CASSPRGHPNTEAFF. The CDR3 DNA is TGTGCCAGCAGTCCCCGGGGACACCCGAACACTGAAGCTTTCTTT. V usage is TRBV28 and J usage is TRBJ1-1; TRBD1 might be the D (6 bases). The CDR3 sequence is 15 residues long. Germline V lookup: CDR1 MDHEN, CDR2 SYDVKM. Trimming shortened V by 5 bases and J by 1 base, and 14 bases separated the two germline ends.

V gene TRBV2 combines with J gene TRBJ2-1, with D hard to call. Between the trimmed V and J ends, which lost 4 bases and 7 bases, there was a span of 14 bases. Germline V gene data show CDR1 as SNHLY and CDR2 as FYNNEI. The CDR3 covers 14 residues. The CDR3 nucleotides are TGTGCCAGCAGTGGTAGCACCCTGGGGAATGAGCAGTTCTTC. Residues: CASSGSTLGNEQFF.

This chain links TRBV10-3 with TRBJ2-7; D gene uncertain. This CDR3 region has 13 residues. Trimming pared 0 bases from V and 2 bases from J, leaving 5 bases between. Germline V lookup: CDR1 ENHRY, CDR2 SYGVKD. As DNA, the CDR3 is TGTGCCATCAGTGAGTCTGGGCCCTACGAGCAGTACGTC. It specifies CAISESGPYEQYV.

The genes are TRBV5-6 and TRBJ1-5; D is possibly TRBD1 (6 bases). Trimming removed 4 bases at V and 3 bases at J, with 14 bases between. Germline values: CDR1 SGHDT, CDR2 YYEEEE. The CDR3 consists of 15 residues. CDR3 in DNA: TGTGCCAGCAGCACCAAAGACAGGCCCAATCAGCCCCAGCATTTT. It translates to CASSTKDRPNQPQHF.

V usage is TRBV5-5 and J usage is TRBJ1-5, with D unclear. This CDR3 contains 15 residues. Germline CDR1 and CDR2: SGHKS and YYEKEE (reference sequence). The V end was cut by 0 bases, the J end by 0 bases, with 7 bases between. CDR3 nucleotide sequence: TGTGCCAGCAGCTTGGACAGAAATAGCAATCAGCCCCAGCATTTT. Its translation: CASSLDRNSNQPQHF.